Detailed here is one T cell receptor beta chain. The antigen is undetermined. V gave up 4 bases and J gave up 3 bases; unmatched junction bases: 11. CDR1 and CDR2 from the germline V gene are LGHNA and YSLEER. CDR3 size: 17 residues. These data belong to a study of OX40 agonist ivuxolimab in advanced cancers. Study details: Enrollees could have had prior anti-PD-1, anti-PD-L1 or anti-CTLA-4 therapy, which approximately 40% had received.

Overall study results and limits: At 0.1 to 3.0 mg/kg and by week 6, clonal expansion occurred in CD4+ and CD8+ blood T cells. In the 0.1-3.0 mg/kg groups, partial responders showed among the lowest expansion.

Assay used: immunoSEQ multiplex PCR; TCRdb lists only in-frame clones, some missing. The data show tens of thousands of clones, with roughly 93% seen just once and less than 0.35% held by the top ten. The specimen comprised CD4+ or CD8+ T cells sorted from blood, sampled in a trial of the OX40 agonist ivuxolimab. This chain uses TRBV4-3 with TRBJ2-3; TRBD2 agrees at 9 bases. This clonotype was sampled from an adult with an advanced solid tumor such as melanoma, head and neck, liver or kidney cancer. CDR3 sequence reads: CASSPASIAGETDTQYF. CDR3 coding DNA: TGCGCCAGCAGCCCCGCCTCGATAGCGGGAGAAACAGATACGCAGTATTTT.